A selection of T cell receptor beta chains follows, all from one sample in a study of OX40 agonist ivuxolimab in advanced cancers. Only in-frame clones appear in the TCRdb table, and some are missing; sequencing was by immunoSEQ multiplex PCR. The profile shows some 57,000 clones, 80% to 90% of them singletons. Here the sequenced sample was CD4+ or CD8+ T cells sorted from blood, taken in a trial of the OX40 agonist ivuxolimab. These receptor sequences come from an adult with an advanced solid tumor such as melanoma, head and neck, liver or kidney cancer. Each CDR3 is given with its conserved first and last residue. Size is omitted from some rows. Given values are once, few, many or a class for expanded clones.

CATSSRYGTDNEQFF | TRBV15 | 15 | - | TRBJ2-1
CASSFAGAGGRYEQYF | TRBV7-9 | 16 | - | TRBJ2-7
CASSRDLLGSNEQFF | TRBV7-3 | 15 | - | TRBJ2-1
CASSPRGLNEQYF | TRBV18 | 13 | - | TRBJ2-7
CASSLDSTDTQYF | TRBV11-1 | 13 | - | TRBJ2-3
CASSGQKGPQGQYF | TRBV28 | 14 | - | TRBJ2-7
CASSLGGPFF | TRBV2 | 10 | - | TRBJ2-1
CASQPLGEPETQYF | TRBV19 | 14 | - | TRBJ2-5
CASSDPRHPYEQYF | TRBV19 | 14 | once | TRBJ2-7
CASQNQGLGNTIYF | TRBV28 | 14 | - | TRBJ1-3
CASSPGVDRNYGYTF | TRBV18 | 15 | - | TRBJ1-2
CASSQESGNQPQHF | TRBV6-6 | 14 | - | TRBJ1-5